This TCR beta chain was identified in a study of beta chain features in type 1 diabetes. Study outcomes and limitations: Within the patient group, naive, central memory and Treg TCRB repertoires appeared more similar to each other than within healthy donors. PCR, the amplification step, might favor shorter templates, equally in patients and controls.

Germline CDR1 and CDR2: LGHNT and FRNRAP. This CDR3 is built from 16 residues. Trimming shortened V by 0 bases and J by 4 bases, and 15 bases separated the two germline ends. Comment on this clone: Antigen specificity is unknown.

Expressed TCRB transcripts were sequenced, since all the RNA that had been isolated was reverse transcribed. The method was immunoSEQ multiplex PCR; TCRdb's version includes in-frame clones alone and lacks a portion of them. The sample has about 140,000 clones; less than 10% are singletons. The origin of this receptor is a woman aged 40 to 50 in good health. The chain employs TRBV12-5 and TRBJ2-5; no definite D call. Sequencing used central memory CD4+ T cells from blood. This CDR3 reads CASGLVRPGGLETQYF. In DNA form, the CDR3 reads TGTGCTAGTGGTTTGGTAAGACCGGGTGGATTAGAGACCCAGTACTTC.